These T cell receptor beta chains were read from a single sample in a study of OX40 agonist ivuxolimab in advanced cancers. Profiling relied on immunoSEQ multiplex PCR, and the TCRdb table lists in-frame clones only, not all of them. The sample gives about 6,300 clones, approximately 70% of which show up once; roughly 60% is in the top ten. This specimen was CD4+ or CD8+ T cells sorted from blood, taken in a trial of the OX40 agonist ivuxolimab. The receptors come from an adult with an advanced solid tumor such as melanoma, head and neck, liver or kidney cancer. CDR3s include the opening cysteine and the closing phenylalanine or tryptophan. The D gene is left open where the match is weak. The listing skips clone size in some rows; elsewhere it reads once, few, many or a size class.

abundance | j_gene | v_gene | d_gene | CDR3nt | CDR3aa
NA | TRBJ2-1 | TRBV6-5 | NA | TGTGCCAGCACCCACTACAATGAGCAGTTCTTC | CASTHYNEQFF
NA | TRBJ1-2 | TRBV5-1 | NA | TGCGCCAGCAGCCTCATAGTTCCGGAGGGGGGCTACACCTTC | CASSLIVPEGGYTF
many | TRBJ2-7 | TRBV10-1 | NA | TGCGCCAGCAGTGAGGGGTGTAGGGGGTACGAGCAGTACTTC | CASSEGCRGYEQYF
NA | TRBJ2-1 | TRBV7-2 | NA | TGTGCCAGCAGCCTCATTCTTGGGGGTGAGCAGTTCTTC | CASSLILGGEQFF
few | TRBJ1-4 | TRBV4-3 | NA | TGCGCCAGCAGCCAAGATCCGGGGGGGACTAATGAAAAACTGTTTTTT | CASSQDPGGTNEKLFF
NA | TRBJ1-2 | TRBV4-3 | TRBD1 | TGCGCCAGCAGCCAATCTCGGACAGGGGGCGCGTATGGCTACACCTTC | CASSQSRTGGAYGYTF
NA | TRBJ1-1 | TRBV4-3 | NA | TGCGCCAGCAGCCAAGGTGCTGAGACAGGGAACACTGAAGCTTTCTTT | CASSQGAETGNTEAFF
NA | TRBJ1-2 | TRBV7-2 | NA | TGTGCCAGCAGCTTACCACTCAAGGGATATGGCTACACCTTC | CASSLPLKGYGYTF
NA | TRBJ2-2 | TRBV28 | TRBD2 | TGTGCCAGCAGTGACCCCGGCGGGGGGGTAGACGGGGAGCTGTTTTTT | CASSDPGGGVDGELFF
NA | TRBJ2-1 | TRBV4-1 | TRBD2 | TGCGCCAGCAGCCAAGAACCTAGCGGGGGTAACAATGAGCAGTTCTTC | CASSQEPSGGNNEQFF
few | TRBJ1-6 | TRBV4-3 | NA | TGCGCCAGCAGCCAAGATCGGGCAGGGGCGGATTCACCCCTCCACTTT | CASSQDRAGADSPLHF
NA | TRBJ2-7 | TRBV27 | NA | TGTGCCAGCAGCCCTATCGGCCAGGGGAATTACGAGCAGTACTTC | CASSPIGQGNYEQYF
NA | TRBJ2-4 | TRBV15 | NA | TGTGCCACCAGCAGAGAGAGTCGGGACAAAAACATTCAGTACTTC | CATSRESRDKNIQYF
NA | TRBJ1-1 | TRBV5-1 | NA | TGCGCCAGCAGCTGGAACCAACATGAGGGGTACACTGAAGCTTTCTTT | CASSWNQHEGYTEAFF
few | TRBJ2-3 | TRBV7-2 | NA | TGTGCCAGCAGCCCAGGGTGGGTTAGCACAGATACGCAGTATTTT | CASSPGWVSTDTQYF
NA | TRBJ1-1 | TRBV19 | NA | TGTGCCAGTAGGGAACAGGGTTACACTGAAGCTTTCTTT | CASREQGYTEAFF
NA | TRBJ2-7 | TRBV5-3 | NA | TGTGCCAGCAGCTTAGTACTGGGGGAGCAGTACTTC | CASSLVLGEQYF
few | TRBJ2-7 | TRBV6-1 | NA | TGTGCCAGCAGTGAAGGGAGGGCCCCGCTCTACGAGCAGTACTTC | CASSEGRAPLYEQYF
many | TRBJ1-5 | TRBV10-2 | NA | TGCGCCAGCAGTGAGGTCGGGGGGCTTCAGCCCCAGCATTTT | CASSEVGGLQPQHF
medium-sized | TRBJ2-1 | TRBV4-2 | NA | TGTGCCAGCAGCCACATTGCGGCTCCGGGGAATGAGCAGTTCTTC | CASSHIAAPGNEQFF
few | TRBJ2-7 | TRBV20-1 | NA | TGCAGTGCTACCACAGGCTACGAGCAGTACTTC | CSATTGYEQYF
NA | TRBJ2-1 | TRBV28 | TRBD2 | TGTGCCAGCAGTTTAGGAGACTCGTTGTGGGGGGGTGAGCAGTTCTTC | CASSLGDSLWGGEQFF
once | TRBJ1-6 | TRBV13 | NA | TGTGCCAGCAGCTCATCGGACGGTCTGGGACCCCTCCACTTT | CASSSSDGLGPLHF
NA | TRBJ1-2 | TRBV5-6 | NA | TGTGCCAGCAGCTCCGTACCGGGGGGCTACACCTTC | CASSSVPGGYTF
NA | TRBJ1-3 | TRBV7-9 | TRBD1 | TGTGCCAGCAGCGAGGACAGGGCGTCCGGAAACACCATATATTTT | CASSEDRASGNTIYF